What follows are 10 T cell receptor beta chains derived from one specimen sequenced in a study of T cell repertoires in cytomegalovirus infection. TCRdb redid the calling of the reads with MiXCR, one entry per CDR3 protein. The sample shows approximately 500,000 distinct CDR3 sequences, approximately 15% of them seen only once. The sample comprised CD8+ T cells from PBMCs. Receptor source: a human donor in good health (CMV status not recorded). Some clones in this sample may be carry-over from other donors' samples.

V gene TRBV2 combines with J gene TRBJ2-1, with TRBD2 matching over 9 bases. The CDR3 is 15 amino acids. The trim removed 3 bases at V and 1 base at J, leaving 1 base unmatched. Germline V CDR1 and CDR2: SNHLY, FYNNEI. The CDR3: CASSESGRSYNEQFF. The CDR3, as DNA: TGTGCCAGCAGTGAGAGCGGGAGGTCCTACAATGAGCAGTTCTTC.

CDR3 nucleotide sequence: TGTGCCAGCAGCCCACATGGACAACCTGAAGCTTTCTTT. Amino acid sequence: CASSPHGQPEAFF. The chain recombines TRBV14 with TRBJ1-1; D is perhaps TRBD1 (5 bases). Per the germline V gene, CDR1 is SGHDN and CDR2 is FVKESK. V gave up 4 bases and J gave up 6 bases, with 12 bases separating them. The CDR3 has 13 amino acids.

Concerning this clonotype: This may be a read error, as it is one base from a much larger clone. The chain links TRBV27 to TRBJ1-1; 8 bases align to TRBD1. The CDR3 is 17 residues long. Germline V gene lookup returns CDR1 MNHEY and CDR2 SMNVEV (reference sequence). The CDR3 coding sequence is TGTGCCAGCAGTTTACGACTAACGACAGGGGTCACCACTGAAGCTTTATTT. This codes for CASSLRLTTGVTTEALF.

This clonotype was found many times. J is TRBJ2-2 and V is TRBV12-3 or TRBV12-4, with 7 positions matching TRBD2. The CDR3 consists of 15 residues. V was clipped by 6 bases and J by 2 bases; unmatched bases: 6. The CDR3 loop reads CASSLGGGNTGELFF. The CDR3 DNA reads TGTGCCAGCAGCTTGGGCGGGGGAAACACCGGGGAGCTGTTTTTT.

Ten or more counts support this clonotype. V gene TRBV7-6 combines with J gene TRBJ2-2, with D possibly matching TRBD2 (5 bases). Germline V CDR1 and CDR2: SGHVS, FNYEAQ. Trimming left V 5 bases short and J 6 bases short, with 19 bases between. There are 16 residues in the CDR3. As DNA, the CDR3 is TGTGCCAGCAGCCCCTATCGGCGGGTGACTTCCGGGGAGCTGTTTTTT. Translating gives CASSPYRRVTSGELFF. Full variable domain (rest looked up from reference TRBV7-6 and TRBJ2-2): GAGVSQSPRYKVTKRGQDVALRCDPISGHVSLYWYRQALGQGPEFLTYFNYEAQQDKSGLPNDRFSAERPEGSISTLTIQRTEQRDSAMYRCASSPYRRVTSGELFFGEGSRLTVL.

The CDR3 nucleotides are TGCGCCAGCAGCCAATACAGGGGAATAGAATACACCATATATTTT. It yields the protein CASSQYRGIEYTIYF. The chain employs TRBV4-1 and TRBJ1-3; 7 nucleotides align to TRBD1. Losses at the gene ends were 2 bases for V and 8 bases for J; bases not matched to a gene: 9. This CDR3 has 15 amino acids. Germline V gene data show CDR1 as MGHRA and CDR2 as YSYEKL.

This clonotype was seen many times. An end of the junction differs from the germline gene, which may be a read error. The chain recombines TRBV7-7 with TRBJ2-1, with 12 bases fitting TRBD2. Germline V gene data show CDR1 as SSHAT and CDR2 as FNYEAQ (reference sequence). The CDR3 is made up of 15 amino acids. CDR3 nucleotide sequence: TGTGCTAGCAGCCGAAGGACTAGCGGGAAGGATGAGCAGTTCTTC. The encoded protein is CASSRRTSGKDEQFF.

This sequence joins TRBV4-1 and TRBJ2-5, with D perhaps TRBD1 (5 bases). The CDR3 extends over 15 amino acids. The germline V gene has CDR1 MGHRA and CDR2 YSYEKL. The V end lost 7 bases, the J end lost 1 base, and 16 bases lay between the germline ends. The CDR3 spells CASKLERGSQETQYF. The CDR3 nucleotides read TGCGCCAGCAAATTGGAAAGGGGAAGCCAAGAGACCCAGTACTTC.

The CDR3 region is CSVDPLAGAQETQYF. As DNA, the CDR3 is TGCAGCGTTGACCCACTAGCGGGAGCTCAAGAGACCCAGTACTTC. This chain uses TRBV29-1 with TRBJ2-5; TRBD2 matches 11 bases. The germline gives CDR1 SQVTM, CDR2 ANQGSEA. V trimming: 3 bases; J trimming: 2 bases; junction bases outside the gene matches: 5. This CDR3 is built from 15 residues.

In this sample, this clonotype turned up many times. V gene TRBV10-2 combines with J gene TRBJ2-1, with D perhaps TRBD2 (7 bases). The CDR3 is 16 amino acids. V gave up 7 bases and J gave up 8 bases, with 24 bases separating them. CDR1 is WSHSY, CDR2 SAAADI, per germline. The DNA of the CDR3 is TGCGCCAGCAAGAGGGGGGGGAGGGGGGCACGGGATGAGCAGTTCTTC. It yields the protein CASKRGGRGARDEQFF.